The entry below gives a single TCR beta chain sequence along with its context. The antigen is not known. The data were obtained in a study of T-cell reconstitution after alpha-beta-depleted transplantation in children. General observations from the study: Expanded clones from the graft, numbering several hundred, reportedly supplied alpha-beta T cells about two months after transplant. Surviving recipient cells, namely T cells and thymic progenitors, were the source of high day-60 TCRbeta diversity in some patients. Most T-cell counts and diversity one year after the transplant came from T cells that were newly produced.

Unique molecular identifiers were incorporated when the TCRbeta library was constructed. Each CDR3 protein gets one entry after TCRdb re-called the PCR reads with MiXCR. Of about 470,000 distinct CDR3 sequences listed, about 40% are singletons. The starting material was PBMCs, obtained before TCRalphabeta/CD19-depleted stem cell transplant. The receptor was derived from a girl aged 2 to 9 with aplastic anemia, due to receive a stem cell transplant.

CDR3 DNA sequence: TGTGCCAGCAGCCACCGAGGGGGGGGGAACACTGAAGCTTTCTTT. This gives the protein CASSHRGGGNTEAFF. The rearrangement links TRBV6-2 or TRBV6-3 to TRBJ1-1; tentatively, D is TRBD1 (6 bases). The CDR3 is 15 residues long. From germline, CDR1 is MNHEY and CDR2 SVGEGT. The ends were cut back, 6 bases at V and 1 base at J, with 15 bases in the middle.